The T cell receptor beta chain under discussion was sequenced for a study of T cells in localized non-small cell lung cancer. Germline-derived CDR1 and CDR2 are GTSNPN and SVGIG (reference sequence). The CDR3 has 16 amino acids. V lost 1 base to trimming and J lost 2 bases; unmatched junction nucleotides: 7. On this clone itself: The antigen is unknown.

Study results and limitations: Adjacent lung exhibited a median of 57 among the 100 most abundant tumor clones. The study linked higher blood T cell density to longer overall survival. Uninvolved adjacent lung showed higher T cell clonality than tumor. Sequence data derive from only one tumor region, so heterogeneity remains possible.

Some clones are missing from TCRdb's copy, which holds only in-frame ones; the method was immunoSEQ multiplex PCR. The data contain tens of thousands of clones, over 75% of them singletons. This receptor was obtained from a man aged 35 to 69 with stage II lung adenocarcinoma. The V gene is TRBV30, the J gene TRBJ2-3; 9 bases match TRBD1. The material sequenced was PBMCs, taken before any cancer treatment. The CDR3 loop is CAWSDLDRGFTDTQYF. The CDR3, as DNA: TGTGCCTGGAGTGACCTGGACAGGGGATTCACAGATACGCAGTATTTT. The full variable domain, completed using reference TRBV30 and TRBJ2-3, is SQTIHQWPATLVQPVGSPLSLECTVEGTSNPNLYWYRQAAGRGLQLLFYSVGIGQISSEVPQNLSASRPQDRQFILSSKKLLLSDSGFYLCAWSDLDRGFTDTQYFGPGTRLTVL.